These T cell receptor beta chains were read from a single sample in a study of blood T cell repertoires in COVID-19. Here immunoSEQ multiplex PCR was the method, and the copy in TCRdb shows in-frame clones only, minus some. The sample contains under 200,000 clones, 80% to 90% of which appear only once. Specimen: peripheral blood. The receptor set was obtained from a man aged 35-49 years with active or convalescent COVID-19. Both conserved end residues are part of each CDR3. Fields, in order: CDR3 protein, CDR3 DNA, J gene, V gene, clone size, D gene. D genes are given only for firm matches. Clone sizes are given selectively: once, few, many, or a class where the clone is expanded.

cdr3_aa: CASSEDRGLTEAFF
cdr3_nt: TGTGCCAGCAGTGAGGATAGGGGGCTCACTGAAGCTTTCTTT
j_call: TRBJ1-1
v_call: TRBV2
clone_size: .
d_call: TRBD1

cdr3_aa: CASSLSPRSGNTIYF
cdr3_nt: TGTGCCAGCAGTTTATCTCCCCGCTCTGGAAACACCATATATTTT
j_call: TRBJ1-3
v_call: TRBV28
clone_size: .
d_call: .

cdr3_aa: CASSGVEGRTDTQYF
cdr3_nt: TGCGCCAGCAGTGGGGTGGAGGGCCGCACAGATACGCAGTATTTT
j_call: TRBJ2-3
v_call: TRBV10-2
clone_size: .
d_call: .

cdr3_aa: CASSPRGTGGYEQYF
cdr3_nt: TGCGCCAGCAGCCCCAGGGGGACGGGCGGTTACGAGCAGTACTTC
j_call: TRBJ2-7
v_call: TRBV5-1
clone_size: .
d_call: TRBD1

cdr3_aa: CATDQGLNQPQHF
cdr3_nt: TGTGCCACCGATCAGGGATTGAATCAGCCCCAGCATTTT
j_call: TRBJ1-5
v_call: TRBV10-3
clone_size: few
d_call: .

cdr3_aa: CASTQVEGNQPQHF
cdr3_nt: TGTGCCAGTACACAGGTAGAAGGGAATCAGCCCCAGCATTTT
j_call: TRBJ1-5
v_call: TRBV19
clone_size: .
d_call: .

cdr3_aa: CACRPGQQGGTEAFF
cdr3_nt: TGTGCCTGCAGACCGGGACAGCAAGGGGGCACTGAAGCTTTCTTT
j_call: TRBJ1-1
v_call: TRBV30
clone_size: once
d_call: TRBD1

cdr3_aa: CASSPWTGLGNTIYF
cdr3_nt: TGTGCCAGCAGCCCCTGGACAGGTCTAGGAAACACCATATATTTT
j_call: TRBJ1-3
v_call: TRBV3-1/TRBV3-2
clone_size: .
d_call: TRBD1

cdr3_aa: CAISESGALPTFSNTGELFF
cdr3_nt: TGTGCCATCAGTGAGTCTGGAGCTTTACCGACGTTCTCTAACACCGGGGAGCTGTTTTTT
j_call: TRBJ2-2
v_call: TRBV10-3
clone_size: .
d_call: .

cdr3_aa: CASSLGQGAQPQHF
cdr3_nt: TGTGCCAGCAGCTTAGGGCAGGGGGCTCAGCCCCAGCATTTT
j_call: TRBJ1-5
v_call: TRBV5-5
clone_size: .
d_call: TRBD1

cdr3_aa: CASSYLGGVEQFF
cdr3_nt: TGTGCCAGCAGTTACCTAGGGGGCGTTGAGCAGTTCTTC
j_call: TRBJ2-1
v_call: TRBV6-5
clone_size: .
d_call: TRBD1

cdr3_aa: CASSSRRDSLRVYEQFF
cdr3_nt: TGTGCCAGCAGCTCCCGGCGGGACTCATTAAGGGTATATGAGCAGTTCTTC
j_call: TRBJ2-1
v_call: TRBV7-2
clone_size: .
d_call: .

cdr3_aa: CASIDRGVPKELFF
cdr3_nt: TGTGCCAGTATAGATCGGGGGGTGCCAAAGGAGCTGTTTTTT
j_call: TRBJ2-2
v_call: TRBV19
clone_size: .
d_call: TRBD2

cdr3_aa: CASMLGHLSSYNSPLHF
cdr3_nt: TGTGCCAGCATGCTGGGACACCTGAGCTCCTATAATTCACCCCTCCACTTT
j_call: TRBJ1-6
v_call: TRBV5-6
clone_size: .
d_call: .

cdr3_aa: CASSSGNRMNTEAFF
cdr3_nt: TGCGCCAGCAGCTCAGGGAATCGGATGAACACTGAAGCTTTCTTT
j_call: TRBJ1-1
v_call: TRBV5-1
clone_size: .
d_call: .

cdr3_aa: CASSPGTSGGAYSTDTQYF
cdr3_nt: TGCGCCAGCAGCCCCGGGACTAGCGGGGGGGCGTATAGCACAGATACGCAGTATTTT
j_call: TRBJ2-3
v_call: TRBV4-1
clone_size: .
d_call: TRBD2

cdr3_aa: CASSLEGRRANYGYTF
cdr3_nt: TGTGCCAGCAGTCTGGAGGGAAGGAGAGCTAACTATGGCTACACCTTC
j_call: TRBJ1-2
v_call: TRBV2
clone_size: once
d_call: .

cdr3_aa: CAISDTGKGTDTQYF
cdr3_nt: TGTGCCATCAGTGACACAGGGAAAGGCACAGATACGCAGTATTTT
j_call: TRBJ2-3
v_call: TRBV10-3
clone_size: .
d_call: .

cdr3_aa: CASSYTGTEAFF
cdr3_nt: TGTGCCAGCAGTTATACGGGGACTGAAGCTTTCTTT
j_call: TRBJ1-1
v_call: TRBV6-5
clone_size: .
d_call: .

cdr3_aa: CSASRMEGVNSPLHF
cdr3_nt: TGCAGTGCTAGTAGGATGGAGGGCGTCAATTCACCCCTCCACTTT
j_call: TRBJ1-6
v_call: TRBV20-1
clone_size: .
d_call: .

cdr3_aa: CASSSRSNTEAFF
cdr3_nt: TGTGCCAGCAGTTCTAGGTCGAACACTGAAGCTTTCTTT
j_call: TRBJ1-1
v_call: TRBV5-6
clone_size: .
d_call: .

cdr3_aa: CASSRETGRHGRTEAFF
cdr3_nt: TGTGCCAGCAGCCGCGAAACGGGCCGACACGGGAGGACTGAAGCTTTCTTT
j_call: TRBJ1-1
v_call: TRBV3-1/TRBV3-2
clone_size: .
d_call: .

cdr3_aa: CASSPDFTNEQFF
cdr3_nt: TGTGCCAGCAGTCCGGACTTCACCAATGAGCAGTTCTTC
j_call: TRBJ2-1
v_call: TRBV2
clone_size: .
d_call: .

cdr3_aa: CASSVGEGRSGANVLTF
cdr3_nt: TGTGCCAGCAGCGTAGGGGAGGGACGCTCTGGGGCCAACGTCCTGACTTTC
j_call: TRBJ2-6
v_call: TRBV9
clone_size: .
d_call: TRBD2

cdr3_aa: CASSRDGGVRREDTQYF
cdr3_nt: TGTGCCAGCAGCCGAGATGGCGGCGTCCGACGGGAAGATACGCAGTATTTT
j_call: TRBJ2-3
v_call: TRBV11-2
clone_size: .
d_call: .

cdr3_aa: CASSQGVSGSYEQYF
cdr3_nt: TGCGCCAGCAGCCAAGGAGTCTCCGGTTCGTACGAGCAGTACTTC
j_call: TRBJ2-7
v_call: TRBV4-1
clone_size: once
d_call: .

cdr3_aa: CASSLGTDRGGETQYF
cdr3_nt: TGTGCCAGCAGCTTGGGAACGGACAGGGGGGGAGAGACCCAGTACTTC
j_call: TRBJ2-5
v_call: TRBV5-4
clone_size: many
d_call: TRBD1

cdr3_aa: CASRAGPRAGELFF
cdr3_nt: TGTGCCAGCAGGGCGGGACCCCGGGCCGGGGAGCTGTTTTTT
j_call: TRBJ2-2
v_call: TRBV2
clone_size: .
d_call: .